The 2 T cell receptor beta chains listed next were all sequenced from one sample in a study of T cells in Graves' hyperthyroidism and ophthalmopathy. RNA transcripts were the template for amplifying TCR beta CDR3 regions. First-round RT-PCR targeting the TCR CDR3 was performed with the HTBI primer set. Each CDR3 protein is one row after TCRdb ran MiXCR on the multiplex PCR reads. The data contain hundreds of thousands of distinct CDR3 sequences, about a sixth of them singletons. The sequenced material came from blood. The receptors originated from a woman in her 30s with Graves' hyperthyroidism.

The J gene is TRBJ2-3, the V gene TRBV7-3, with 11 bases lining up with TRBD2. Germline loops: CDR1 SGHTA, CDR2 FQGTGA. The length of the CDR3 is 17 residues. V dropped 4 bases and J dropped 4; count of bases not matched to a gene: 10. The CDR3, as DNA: TGTGCCAGCAGCTCCCCAACTAGCGGGAGTTCTCCAGATACGCAGTATTTT. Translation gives CASSSPTSGSSPDTQYF. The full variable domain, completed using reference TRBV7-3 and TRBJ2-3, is GAGVSQTPSNKVTEKGKYVELRCDPISGHTALYWYRQSLGQGPEFLIYFQGTGAADDSGLPNDRFFAVRPEGSVSTLKIQRTERGDSAVYLCASSSPTSGSSPDTQYFGPGTRLTVL.

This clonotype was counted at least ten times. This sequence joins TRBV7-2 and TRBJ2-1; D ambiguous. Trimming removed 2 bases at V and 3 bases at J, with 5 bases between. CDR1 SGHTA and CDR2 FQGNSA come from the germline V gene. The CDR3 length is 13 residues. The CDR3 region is CASSLQLYNEQFF. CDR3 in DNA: TGTGCCAGCAGCTTACAGCTCTACAATGAGCAGTTCTTC.